The present T cell receptor beta chain was sequenced within a study of cytomegalovirus exposure and HLA in healthy donors. A multiplex PCR was run with 60 Vbeta primers and 13 Jbeta primers. Method: immunoSEQ multiplex PCR; TCRdb's copy keeps in-frame clones and lacks some. The sample carries about 190,000 clones, roughly 77% recorded once. This CDR3 contains 16 residues. The V gene end was trimmed by 0 bases and the J gene end by 5 bases; junction bases not matched to a gene: 6. Germline values: CDR1 MNHEY, CDR2 SVGAGI. The TCR was taken from a man in his forties or fifties in good health and CMV-seropositive. The chain is built from TRBV6-5 and TRBJ2-2; 7 nucleotides align to TRBD1. Sequencing input: PBMCs. CDR3 amino acids: CASSYSQGPGTGELFF. CDR3 bases: TGTGCCAGCAGTTACTCACAGGGGCCGGGAACCGGGGAGCTGTTTTTT.